The next 28 T cell receptor beta chains were all read from a single sample in a study of T cells after yellow fever vaccination. TCRdb recomputed calls from the 5' RACE reads with MiXCR, one row per CDR3 protein. Of about 250,000 distinct CDR3 sequences detected, about 3.9% appear once; the ten largest clones hold 19%. The source material was PBMCs, sampled 15 days after the yellow fever booster vaccination. The receptors shown here come from a man between 18 and 35 years old who received the YFV17D yellow fever vaccine.

This clonotype was observed a few times. The chain uses TRBV4-2 and TRBJ2-1; 10 bases match TRBD2. The CDR3 has 18 residues. V gave up 4 bases and J gave up 0 bases; unmatched junction bases: 9. CDR1 LGHNA and CDR2 YNFKEQ come from the germline V gene. The CDR3 DNA is TGTGCCAGCAGCCCTCTAGCGGGGGTGCTTAGCTCCTACAATGAGCAGTTCTTC. Translation gives CASSPLAGVLSSYNEQFF.

Ten or more counts support this clonotype. The chain couples TRBV20-1 to TRBJ2-3; 9 nucleotides match TRBD2. From germline, CDR1 is DFQATT and CDR2 SNEGSKA (reference sequence). The CDR3 extends over 13 amino acids. V lost 1 base and J lost 11; bases outside the gene matches: 7. CDR3: CSARASGGSLQYF. DNA for the CDR3: TGCAGTGCTAGAGCGAGCGGGGGGAGCTTGCAGTATTTT.

This clonotype was seen repeatedly, ten times or more. The chain couples TRBV6-5 to TRBJ2-3; D is undetermined. V lost 1 base and J 1 base, leaving 15 bases between the germline ends. CDR1 MNHEY and CDR2 SVGAGI come from the germline V gene. This CDR3 has 17 amino acids. CDR3 residues: CASSYFAAFDRTDTQYF. CDR3 nucleotides: TGTGCCAGCAGTTACTTCGCTGCCTTTGACCGCACAGATACGCAGTATTTT.

This clonotype showed up many times. The V and J genes are TRBV12-3 or TRBV12-4 and TRBJ1-2, with D unclear. The CDR3 is made up of 15 amino acids. The V end was cut by 2 bases, the J end by 0 bases, with 10 bases between. The CDR3 DNA is TGTGCCAGCAGTTTACTGGCAGGAGCTAACTATGGCTACACCTTC. It specifies CASSLLAGANYGYTF.

This clonotype was detected only a few times. This chain uses TRBV11-1 with TRBJ2-7; possibly TRBD1 or TRBD2 for D (5 bases each). The CDR3 contains 15 residues. CDR1 is SGHAT, CDR2 FQDESV, per germline (reference sequence). The V end lost 0 bases, the J end lost 3 bases, and 12 bases lay between the germline ends. The CDR3 loop is CASSLAMGVNYEQYF. The DNA of the CDR3 is TGTGCCAGCAGCTTAGCTATGGGGGTAAACTACGAGCAGTACTTC.

This clonotype was observed a handful of times. The chain couples TRBV11-2 to TRBJ2-5, with TRBD2 identical over 7 bases. V lost 8 bases and J lost 2; bases outside the gene matches: 8. CDR3 length: 14 residues. Per the germline V gene, CDR1 is SGHAT and CDR2 is FQNNGV. CDR3 sequence: CASQVRAGQETQYF. CDR3 DNA sequence: TGTGCCAGCCAAGTGAGAGCGGGACAAGAGACCCAGTACTTC.

This clonotype was seen many times. This chain connects TRBV20-1 to TRBJ2-5; D is uncertain. The CDR3 runs 11 residues. Between the trimmed V and J ends, which lost 2 bases and 2 bases, there was a span of 3 bases. Per germline, CDR1 DFQATT and CDR2 SNEGSKA (reference sequence). The CDR3 coding sequence is TGCAGTGCTAGACGACAAGAGACCCAGTACTTC. Its protein product is CSARRQETQYF.

At least ten counts were recorded for this clonotype. This chain connects TRBV5-1 to TRBJ2-5; perhaps TRBD2 as D (5 bases). Germline V lookup: CDR1 SGHRS, CDR2 YFSETQ. V was trimmed by 1 base and J by 1 base, leaving 11 bases between them. The CDR3 is 15 amino acids. CDR3 DNA sequence: TGCGCCAGCAGCTTGTCGGGGAAACTCCAAGAGACCCAGTACTTC. It specifies CASSLSGKLQETQYF.

This clonotype came up many times. The chain employs TRBV18 and TRBJ1-1; the match to TRBD1 covers 8 bases. The CDR3 loop spans 15 amino acids. With 6 bases clipped from V and 5 bases from J, the junction kept 11 bases outside the gene matches. Germline CDR1 is KGHSH and CDR2 is LQKENI. This CDR3 is CASSLQGALWTEAFF. DNA of the CDR3: TGTGCCAGCTCGTTGCAGGGGGCATTGTGGACTGAAGCTTTCTTT.

This clonotype was counted many times. This sequence joins TRBV20-1 and TRBJ2-2; 10 nucleotides line up with TRBD1. Per germline, CDR1 DFQATT and CDR2 SNEGSKA (reference sequence). With 0 bases clipped from V and 3 bases from J, the junction kept 4 bases outside the gene matches. The CDR3 consists of 16 residues. In DNA form, the CDR3 reads TGCAGTGCTAGAGATGGGGACAGGGGCGACACCGGGGAGCTGTTTTTT. It encodes CSARDGDRGDTGELFF.

This clonotype was counted many times. J is TRBJ1-2 and V is TRBV2, with a weak D call TRBD1 (5 bases). The CDR3 extends over 15 amino acids. The germline gives CDR1 SNHLY, CDR2 FYNNEI. Between the trimmed V and J ends, which lost 3 bases and 4 bases, there was a span of 15 bases. Here the CDR3 reads CASSESRGRVYGYTF. The CDR3 DNA sequence: TGTGCCAGCAGTGAGAGTAGGGGCAGAGTCTATGGCTACACCTTC.

This clonotype was seen many times. The chain combines TRBV5-4 with TRBJ1-6; TRBD1 matches at 9 bases. CDR3 size: 16 residues. V trimming: 4 bases; J trimming: 9 bases; junction bases outside the gene matches: 11. Germline V gives CDR1 SGHNT, CDR2 YYREEE (reference sequence). The CDR3 sequence: CASSPDQTGGSSPLHF. CDR3 coding DNA: TGTGCCAGCAGCCCCGACCAGACAGGGGGTTCTTCACCCCTCCACTTT.

This clonotype was found many times. The chain employs TRBV7-9 and TRBJ1-6, with no clear D. The CDR3 is made up of 16 amino acids. Germline CDR1 is SEHNR and CDR2 is FQNEAQ (reference sequence). The V and J ends lost 1 base and 9 bases respectively, with 16 bases between them. The CDR3 nucleotides are TGTGCCAGCAGCTTAGGAATAGGGTCGTCAGCTTCACCCCTCCACTTT. This sequence encodes CASSLGIGSSASPLHF.

The sample holds many counts of this clonotype. V is TRBV7-7 and J is TRBJ2-3; no firm D call. V was cut by 3 bases and J by 2 bases, with 9 bases left in between. Germline V gene sequence: CDR1 SSHAT, CDR2 FNYEAQ (reference sequence). The CDR3 consists of 14 residues. This chain's CDR3 is CASSFRLFTDTQYF. CDR3 nucleotides: TGTGCCAGCAGCTTTAGACTCTTCACAGATACGCAGTATTTT.

This clonotype occurred many times. The chain recombines TRBV6-2 or TRBV6-3 with TRBJ1-5, with D unclear. V gave up 7 bases and J gave up 6 bases, with 16 bases separating them. The length of the CDR3 is 14 residues. Germline loops: CDR1 MNHEY, CDR2 SVGEGT. The CDR3 region is CASTGGGRAQPQHF. Here the CDR3 DNA reads TGTGCCAGCACCGGTGGTGGGAGGGCTCAGCCCCAGCATTTT.

This clonotype was picked up many times. V usage is TRBV6-5 and J usage is TRBJ1-1; 8 bases align to TRBD1. The trim removed 4 bases at V and 4 bases at J, leaving 5 bases unmatched. Per the germline V gene, CDR1 is MNHEY and CDR2 is SVGAGI. The CDR3 is 14 residues long. In nucleotides, the CDR3 is TGTGCCAGCAGTTTCAAGGACAGGGTCACTGAAGCTTTCTTT. As protein: CASSFKDRVTEAFF.

This clonotype was counted ten times or more. This chain links TRBV7-3 with TRBJ2-1, with 8 bases identical to TRBD1. The CDR3 loop spans 15 amino acids. V trimming: 4 bases; J trimming: 5 bases; junction bases outside the gene matches: 7. CDR1 is SGHTA and CDR2 is FQGTGA in the germline V gene. The CDR3 nucleotides read TGTGCCAGCAGCTCACCGGGACAGGACCACAATGAGCAGTTCTTC. Translating gives CASSSPGQDHNEQFF.

This clonotype was recorded at least ten times. V and J are TRBV3-1 and TRBJ2-7; D gene uncertain. Germline values: CDR1 LGHDT, CDR2 YNNKEL (reference sequence). The CDR3 contains 14 residues. The germline V and J ends were trimmed by 2 bases and 1 base, with 9 bases remaining between them. The CDR3 DNA reads as TGTGCCAGCAGCCAATATTACCCTTCCTACGAGCAGTACTTC. This gives the protein CASSQYYPSYEQYF.

This clonotype came up a few times. The rearrangement links TRBV7-7 to TRBJ1-6; weak D call: TRBD1 (5 bases). Trimming removed 2 bases at V and 0 bases at J, with 11 bases between. CDR1 is SSHAT and CDR2 is FNYEAQ in the germline V gene (reference sequence). The CDR3 has 17 amino acids. This CDR3 reads CASSLHRPNSYNSPLHF. DNA for the CDR3: TGTGCCAGCAGCTTACACAGGCCCAACTCCTATAATTCACCCCTCCACTTT.

This clonotype occurred many times. V gene TRBV15 combines with J gene TRBJ1-1, with D uncertain. Germline-derived CDR1 and CDR2 are LNHNV and YYDKDF (reference sequence). Trimming left V 0 bases short and J 4 bases short, with 6 bases between. This CDR3 is built from 13 residues. The CDR3 coding sequence is TGTGCCACCAGCAGAGAACGGGGCACTGAAGCTTTCTTT. It translates to CATSRERGTEAFF.

There are many counts of this clonotype. The V call is TRBV20-1, the J call TRBJ2-7, with 11 bases lining up with TRBD2. Unmatched junction bases numbered 6, after V lost 3 bases and J lost 2 bases. Germline CDR1 and CDR2: DFQATT and SNEGSKA (reference sequence). This CDR3 comprises 15 residues. CDR3 sequence: CSARTSGALTYEQYV. DNA of the CDR3: TGCAGTGCTAGGACTAGCGGGGCCCTAACCTACGAGCAGTACGTC.

This clonotype was detected ten times or more. This CDR3 is CASSHLTRSQETQYF. The DNA for the CDR3 is TGTGCCAGCAGCCACCTTACTAGGTCGCAAGAGACCCAGTACTTC. V gene TRBV4-2 combines with J gene TRBJ2-5, with a possible D match to TRBD2 (5 bases). The CDR3 totals 15 residues. The germline V and J ends were trimmed by 3 bases and 2 bases, with 13 bases remaining between them. The germline V gene has CDR1 LGHNA and CDR2 YNFKEQ.

This clonotype showed up many times. The rearrangement joins TRBV6-2 or TRBV6-3 to TRBJ2-7; D not certain. CDR3 length: 13 amino acids. Germline CDR1 and CDR2: MNHEY and SVGEGT. Trimming removed 6 bases at V and 0 bases at J, with 9 bases between. Here the CDR3 DNA reads TGTGCCAGCAGCAAGGGTTACTCCTACGAGCAGTACGTC. Translating it yields CASSKGYSYEQYV.

The table lists this clonotype with many counts. The chain links TRBV6-5 to TRBJ2-1; the D is unclear. Trimming took 6 bases from V and 8 from J, leaving 17 bases between them. This CDR3 is built from 14 residues. CDR1 and CDR2 (germline): MNHEY, SVGAGI. Here the CDR3 reads CASSLNLITHEQFF. In DNA, the CDR3 is TGTGCCAGCAGCCTAAACCTAATTACCCATGAGCAGTTCTTC.

This clonotype was observed at least ten times. The V and J genes are TRBV6-5 and TRBJ1-5; D may be TRBD1 (6 bases). There are 17 residues in the CDR3. V was cut by 5 bases and J by 1 base, with 18 bases left in between. Per the germline V gene, CDR1 is MNHEY and CDR2 is SVGAGI. CDR3 sequence: CASSQGGAGLSNQPQHF. In DNA, the CDR3 is TGTGCCAGCAGTCAAGGGGGGGCGGGATTGAGCAATCAGCCCCAGCATTTT.

In its sample, this clonotype was seen many times. The J gene is TRBJ1-2, the V gene TRBV5-1; 7 bases are shared with TRBD1. The germline V gene has CDR1 SGHRS and CDR2 YFSETQ. V lost 3 bases to trimming and J lost 3 bases; unmatched junction nucleotides: 2. This CDR3 is built from 13 residues. The CDR3 bases are TGCGCCAGCAGCTCAGGGGGTGACTATGGCTACACCTTC. Translation: CASSSGGDYGYTF. Supplemented by reference TRBV5-1 and TRBJ1-2, the full variable domain reads KAGVTQTPRYLIKTRGQQVTLSCSPISGHRSVSWYQQTPGQGLQFLFEYFSETQRNKGNFPGRFSGRQFSNSRSEMNVSTLELGDSALYLCASSSGGDYGYTFGSGTRLTVV.

This clonotype occurred many times. The CDR3 sequence: CAISGSISGNTIYF. CDR3 nucleotides: TGTGCCATCAGTGGGTCTATCTCTGGAAACACCATATATTTT. The J gene is TRBJ1-3, the V gene TRBV10-3, with D hard to call. V was cut by 4 bases and J by 0 bases, with 7 bases left in between. From germline, CDR1 is ENHRY and CDR2 SYGVKD. This CDR3 region has 14 residues.

Remarks on this clonotype: A read error may explain this, as a much larger clone is one base away. This chain connects TRBV27 to TRBJ2-2, with a weak D call TRBD1 (6 bases). The germline CDR1 and CDR2 sequences are MNHEY and SMNVEV (reference sequence). The CDR3 covers 16 residues. CDR3 loop: CASSFWGQGNTGVLFF. DNA of the CDR3: TGTGCCAGCAGTTTTTGGGGGCAGGGGAACACCGGGGTGCTGTTTTTT.